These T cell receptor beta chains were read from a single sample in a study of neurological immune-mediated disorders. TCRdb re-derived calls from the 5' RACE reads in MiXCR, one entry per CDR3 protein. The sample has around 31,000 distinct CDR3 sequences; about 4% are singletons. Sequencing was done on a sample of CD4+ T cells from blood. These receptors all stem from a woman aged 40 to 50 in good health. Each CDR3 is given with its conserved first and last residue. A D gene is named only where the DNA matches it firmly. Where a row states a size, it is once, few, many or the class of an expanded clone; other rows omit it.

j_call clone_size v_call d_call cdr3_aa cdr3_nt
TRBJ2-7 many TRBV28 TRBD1 CAAMTGGYEQYF TGTGCCGCCATGACAGGGGGCTACGAGCAGTACTTC
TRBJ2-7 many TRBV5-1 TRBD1 CASSHDRGFYEQYF TGCGCCAGCAGCCATGACAGGGGATTCTACGAGCAGTACTTC
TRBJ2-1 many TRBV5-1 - CASSPGKSSYNEQFF TGCGCCAGCAGCCCAGGGAAAAGCTCCTACAATGAGCAGTTCTTC
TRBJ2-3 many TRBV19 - CASSIVLTDTQYF TGTGCCAGTAGTATAGTCCTCACAGATACGCAGTATTTT
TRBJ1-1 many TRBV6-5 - CASSPVRGVNTEAFF TGTGCCAGCAGCCCCGTTAGGGGCGTGAACACTGAAGCTTTCTTT
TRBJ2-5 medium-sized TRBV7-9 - CASSLNVETQYF TGTGCCAGCAGCTTAAATGTGGAGACCCAGTACTTC
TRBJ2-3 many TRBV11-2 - CASSPVRDTQYF TGTGCCAGCAGTCCGGTCAGAGATACGCAGTATTTT
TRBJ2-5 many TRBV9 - CASSGLTGRQETQYF TGTGCCAGCAGCGGACTAACAGGGCGCCAAGAGACCCAGTACTTC
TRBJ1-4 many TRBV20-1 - CSAREDGGKLFF TGCAGTGCTAGAGAGGACGGGGGAAAACTGTTTTTT
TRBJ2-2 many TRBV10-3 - CAISGRGANTGELFF TGTGCCATCAGTGGGCGGGGCGCGAACACCGGGGAGCTGTTTTTT
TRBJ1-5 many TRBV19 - CASRGISNQPQHF TGTGCCAGTAGGGGGATTAGCAATCAGCCCCAGCATTTT
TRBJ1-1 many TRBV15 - CATKGVMNTEAFF TGTGCCACCAAGGGAGTAATGAACACTGAAGCTTTCTTT
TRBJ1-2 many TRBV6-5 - CASSTDSRNYGYTF TGTGCCAGCAGTACCGACAGCCGTAACTATGGCTACACCTTC
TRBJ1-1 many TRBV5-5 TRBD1 CASSFNDAGGRAFF TGTGCCAGCAGCTTCAATGACGCAGGGGGCAGGGCTTTCTTT
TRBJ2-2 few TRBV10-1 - CASSVATGELFF TGCGCCAGCAGTGTTGCAACCGGGGAGCTGTTTTTT
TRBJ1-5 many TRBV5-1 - CASSLYGEINQPQHF TGCGCCAGCAGCTTGTACGGCGAAATCAATCAGCCCCAGCATTTT
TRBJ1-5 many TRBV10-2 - CASRRDRDQPQHF TGCGCCAGCAGGAGGGACCGCGATCAGCCCCAGCATTTT
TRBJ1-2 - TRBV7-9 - CASSLTDFGYTF TGTGCCAGCAGCTTAACCGACTTCGGCTACACCTTC
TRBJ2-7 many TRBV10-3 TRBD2 CAISILAGLGTYEQYF TGTGCCATCAGCATACTAGCGGGGCTCGGAACTTACGAGCAGTACTTC
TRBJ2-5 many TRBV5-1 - CASSSSLGETQYF TGCGCCAGCAGCTCCAGTTTAGGGGAGACCCAGTACTTC
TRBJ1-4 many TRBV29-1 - CSVENREKLFF TGCAGCGTTGAAAACCGGGAAAAACTGTTTTTT
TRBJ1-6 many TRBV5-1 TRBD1 CASSWDRNNSPLHF TGCGCCAGCAGCTGGGACAGGAATAATTCACCCCTCCACTTT
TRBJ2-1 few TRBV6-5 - CASSRGNEQFF TGTGCCAGCAGTAGAGGTAATGAGCAGTTCTTC
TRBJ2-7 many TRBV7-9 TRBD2 CASSLGGVSYEQYF TGTGCCAGCAGCCTCGGGGGGGTCTCCTACGAGCAGTACTTC
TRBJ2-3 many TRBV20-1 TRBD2 CSASAGPGLGTDTQYF TGCAGTGCTAGCGCTGGCCCGGGACTAGGCACAGATACGCAGTATTTT
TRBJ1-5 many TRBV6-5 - CASSYGWGGNQPQHF TGTGCCAGCAGTTACGGTTGGGGAGGCAATCAGCCCCAGCATTTT
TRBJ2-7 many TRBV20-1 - CSAQYYEQYF TGCAGTGCCCAGTACTACGAGCAGTACTTC
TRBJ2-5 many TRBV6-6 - CASSYPEAAQETQYF TGTGCCAGCAGTTACCCCGAGGCGGCGCAAGAGACCCAGTACTTC
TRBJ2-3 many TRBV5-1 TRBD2 CASSLGPGGRTDTQYF TGCGCCAGCAGCCTGGGCCCGGGGGGGCGCACAGATACGCAGTATTTT
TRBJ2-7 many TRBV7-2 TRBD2 CASSLVAPGSSGALYEQYF TGTGCCAGCAGCTTAGTCGCCCCGGGGTCGAGCGGGGCCCTCTACGAGCAGTACTTC
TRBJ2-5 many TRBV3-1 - CASSQDWQGRETQYF TGTGCCAGCAGCCAAGATTGGCAGGGAAGAGAGACCCAGTACTTC
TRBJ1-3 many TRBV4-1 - CASSQLDMGFSGNTIYF TGCGCCAGCAGCCAACTCGACATGGGGTTCTCTGGAAACACCATATATTTT
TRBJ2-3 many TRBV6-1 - CASRVGGATDTQYF TGTGCCAGCAGGGTGGGGGGGGCAACAGATACGCAGTATTTT
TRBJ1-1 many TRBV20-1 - CSAPAANTEAFF TGCAGTGCTCCCGCTGCGAACACTGAAGCTTTCTTT
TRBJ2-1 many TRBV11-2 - CASSLDTGYSYNEQFF TGTGCCAGCAGCTTAGATACGGGTTACTCCTACAATGAGCAGTTCTTC
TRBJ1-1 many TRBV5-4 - CASRQGFGTEAFF TGTGCCAGCAGGCAGGGATTTGGCACTGAAGCTTTCTTT